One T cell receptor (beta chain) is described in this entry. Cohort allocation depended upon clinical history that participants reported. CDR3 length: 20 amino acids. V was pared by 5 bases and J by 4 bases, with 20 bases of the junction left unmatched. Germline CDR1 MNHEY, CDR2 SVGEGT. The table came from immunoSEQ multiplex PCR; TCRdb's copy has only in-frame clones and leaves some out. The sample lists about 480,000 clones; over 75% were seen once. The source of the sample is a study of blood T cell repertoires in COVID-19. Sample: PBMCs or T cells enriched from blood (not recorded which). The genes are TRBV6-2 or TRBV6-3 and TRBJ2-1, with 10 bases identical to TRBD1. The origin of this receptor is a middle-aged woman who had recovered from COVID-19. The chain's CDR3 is CASSTPGQGLRRPPYNEQFF. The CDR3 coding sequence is TGTGCCAGCAGTACCCCGGGACAGGGGCTACGGCGGCCCCCATACAATGAGCAGTTCTTC.